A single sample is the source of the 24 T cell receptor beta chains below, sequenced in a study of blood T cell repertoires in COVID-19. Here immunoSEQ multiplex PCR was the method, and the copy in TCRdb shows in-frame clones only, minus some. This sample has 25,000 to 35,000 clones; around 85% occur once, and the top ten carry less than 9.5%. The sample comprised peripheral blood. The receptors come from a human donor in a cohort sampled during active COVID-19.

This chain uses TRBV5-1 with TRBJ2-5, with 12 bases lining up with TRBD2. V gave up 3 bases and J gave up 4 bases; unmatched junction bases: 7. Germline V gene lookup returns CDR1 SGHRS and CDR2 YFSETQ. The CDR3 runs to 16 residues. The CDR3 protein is CASSSGASGGVETQYF. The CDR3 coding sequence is TGCGCCAGCAGCTCCGGGGCTAGCGGGGGGGTAGAGACCCAGTACTTC.

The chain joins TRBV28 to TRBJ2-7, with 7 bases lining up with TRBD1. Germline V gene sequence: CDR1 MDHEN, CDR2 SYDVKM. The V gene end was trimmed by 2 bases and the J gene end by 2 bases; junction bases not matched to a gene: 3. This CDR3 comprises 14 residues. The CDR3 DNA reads TGTGCCAGCAGTTTAAGGGGACAGACCTACGAGCAGTACTTC. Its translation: CASSLRGQTYEQYF. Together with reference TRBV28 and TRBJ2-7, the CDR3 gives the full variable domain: DVKVTQSSRYLVKRTGEKVFLECVQDMDHENMFWYRQDPGLGLRLIYFSYDVKMKEKGDIPEGYSVSREKKERFSLILESASTNQTSMYLCASSLRGQTYEQYFGPGTRLTVT.

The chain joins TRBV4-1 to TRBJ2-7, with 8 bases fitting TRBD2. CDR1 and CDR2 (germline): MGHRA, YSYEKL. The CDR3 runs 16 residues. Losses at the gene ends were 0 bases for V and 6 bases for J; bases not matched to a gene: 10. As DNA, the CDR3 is TGCGCCAGCAGCCAAGAATTGGGCGGGGGGCCGGTCGAGCAGTACTTC. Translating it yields CASSQELGGGPVEQYF.

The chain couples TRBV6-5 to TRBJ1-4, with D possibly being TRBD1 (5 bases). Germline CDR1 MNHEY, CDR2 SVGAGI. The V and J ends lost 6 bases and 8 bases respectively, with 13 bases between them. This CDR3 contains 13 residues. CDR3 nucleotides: TGTGCCAGCAGACAGGCCCCCAGGGAAAAACTGTTTTTT. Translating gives CASRQAPREKLFF.

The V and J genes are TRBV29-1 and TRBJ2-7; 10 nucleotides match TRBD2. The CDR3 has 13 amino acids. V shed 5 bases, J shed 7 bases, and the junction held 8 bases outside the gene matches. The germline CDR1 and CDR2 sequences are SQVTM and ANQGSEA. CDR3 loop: CSVLAGGRREQYF. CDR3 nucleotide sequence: TGCAGCGTTTTAGCGGGAGGTCGGAGGGAGCAGTACTTC.

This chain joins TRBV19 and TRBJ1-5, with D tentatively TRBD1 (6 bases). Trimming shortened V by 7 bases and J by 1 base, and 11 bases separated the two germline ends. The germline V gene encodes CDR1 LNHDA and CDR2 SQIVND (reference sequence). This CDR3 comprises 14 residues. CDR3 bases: TGTGCCAGTACCCCCCAGGGGAGCAATCAGCCCCAGCATTTT. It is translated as CASTPQGSNQPQHF. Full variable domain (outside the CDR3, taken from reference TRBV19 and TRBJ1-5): DGGITQSPKYLFRKEGQNVTLSCEQNLNHDAMYWYRQDPGQGLRLIYYSQIVNDFQKGDIAEGYSVSREKKESFPLTVTSAQKNPTAFYLCASTPQGSNQPQHFGDGTRLSIL.

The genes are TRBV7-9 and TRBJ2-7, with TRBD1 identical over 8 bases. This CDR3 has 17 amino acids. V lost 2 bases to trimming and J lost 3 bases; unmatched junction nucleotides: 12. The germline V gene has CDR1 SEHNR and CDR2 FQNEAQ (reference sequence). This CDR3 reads CASSLKAGQVNRYEQYF. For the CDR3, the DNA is TGTGCCAGCAGCTTAAAGGCGGGACAGGTCAATCGCTACGAGCAGTACTTC.

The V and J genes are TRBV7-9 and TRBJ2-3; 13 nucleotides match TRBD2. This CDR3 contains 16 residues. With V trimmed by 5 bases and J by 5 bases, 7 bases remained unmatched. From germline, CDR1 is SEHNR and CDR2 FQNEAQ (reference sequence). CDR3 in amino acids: CASSLGLAGEGDTQYF. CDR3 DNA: TGTGCCAGCAGCCTCGGACTAGCGGGAGAGGGAGATACGCAGTATTTT. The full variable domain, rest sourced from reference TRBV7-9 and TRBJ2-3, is DTGVSQNPRHKITKRGQNVTFRCDPISEHNRLYWYRQTLGQGPEFLTYFQNEAQLEKSRLLSDRFSAERPKGSFSTLEIQRTEQGDSAMYLCASSLGLAGEGDTQYFGPGTRLTVL.

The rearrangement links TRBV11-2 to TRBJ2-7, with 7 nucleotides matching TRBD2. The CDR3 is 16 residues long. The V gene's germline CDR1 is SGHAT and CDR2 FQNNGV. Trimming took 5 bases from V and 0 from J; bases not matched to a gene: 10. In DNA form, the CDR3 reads TGTGCCAGCAGCCTGGTTGGGCGGGGGAGCTCCTACGAGCAGTACTTC. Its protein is CASSLVGRGSSYEQYF.

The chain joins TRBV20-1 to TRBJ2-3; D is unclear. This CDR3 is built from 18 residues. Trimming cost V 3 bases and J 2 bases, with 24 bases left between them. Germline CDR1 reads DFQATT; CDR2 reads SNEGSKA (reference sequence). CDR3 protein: CSASRGLDPEAYTDTQYF. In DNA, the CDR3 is TGCAGTGCTAGTAGAGGCTTGGATCCTGAGGCATACACAGATACGCAGTATTTT.

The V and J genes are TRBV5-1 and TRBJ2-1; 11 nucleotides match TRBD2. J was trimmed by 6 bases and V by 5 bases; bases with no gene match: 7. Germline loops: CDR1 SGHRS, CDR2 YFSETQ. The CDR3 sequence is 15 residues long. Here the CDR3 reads CASRSSGTSGNEQFF. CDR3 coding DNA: TGCGCCAGCAGATCCTCCGGGACTAGCGGCAATGAGCAGTTCTTC.

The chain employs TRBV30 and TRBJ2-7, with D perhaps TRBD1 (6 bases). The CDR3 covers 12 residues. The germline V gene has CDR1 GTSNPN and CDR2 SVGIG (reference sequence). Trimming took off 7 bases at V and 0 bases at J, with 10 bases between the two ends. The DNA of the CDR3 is TGTGCCTATGGACAGAGCTCCTACGAGCAGTACTTC. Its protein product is CAYGQSSYEQYF.

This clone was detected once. CDR3 amino acids: CAWSRGQSTDTQYF. CDR3 DNA sequence: TGTGCCTGGAGTCGGGGTCAAAGCACAGATACGCAGTATTTT. The chain employs TRBV30 and TRBJ2-3; tentative D call: TRBD2 (5 bases). The CDR3 sequence is 14 residues long. CDR1 is GTSNPN, CDR2 SVGIG, per germline (reference sequence). The germline V and J ends were trimmed by 2 bases and 0 bases, with 9 bases remaining between them.

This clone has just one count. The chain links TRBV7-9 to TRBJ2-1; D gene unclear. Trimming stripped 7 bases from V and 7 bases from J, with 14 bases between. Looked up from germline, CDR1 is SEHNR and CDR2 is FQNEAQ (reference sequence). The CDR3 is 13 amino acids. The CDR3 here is CASNFVVTNEQFF. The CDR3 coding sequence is TGTGCCAGCAATTTTGTAGTTACGAATGAGCAGTTCTTC.

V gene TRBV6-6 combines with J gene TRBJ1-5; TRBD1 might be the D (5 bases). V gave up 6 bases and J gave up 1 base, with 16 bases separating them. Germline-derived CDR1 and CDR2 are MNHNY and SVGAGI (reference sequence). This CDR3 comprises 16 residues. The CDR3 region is CASSSAREGSNQPQHF. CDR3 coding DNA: TGTGCCAGCAGCTCGGCCCGGGAGGGGAGCAATCAGCCCCAGCATTTT.

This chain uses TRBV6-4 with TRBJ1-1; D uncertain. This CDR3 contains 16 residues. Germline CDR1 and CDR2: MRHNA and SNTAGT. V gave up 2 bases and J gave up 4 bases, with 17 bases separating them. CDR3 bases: TGTGCCAGCAGTGACCAGTGGTCCCAGTCTCGCACTGAAGCTTTCTTT. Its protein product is CASSDQWSQSRTEAFF.

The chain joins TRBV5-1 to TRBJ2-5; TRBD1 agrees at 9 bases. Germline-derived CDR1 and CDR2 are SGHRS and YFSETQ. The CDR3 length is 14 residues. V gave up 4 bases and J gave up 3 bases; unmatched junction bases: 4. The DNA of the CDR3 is TGCGCCAGCAGCGCGGGACAGGGTAAAGAGACCCAGTACTTC. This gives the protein CASSAGQGKETQYF.

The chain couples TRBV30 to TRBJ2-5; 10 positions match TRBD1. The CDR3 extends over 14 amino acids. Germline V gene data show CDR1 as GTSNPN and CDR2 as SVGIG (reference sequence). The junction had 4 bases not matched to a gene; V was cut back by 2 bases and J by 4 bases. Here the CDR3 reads CAWSPDRGRETQYF. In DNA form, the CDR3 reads TGTGCCTGGAGTCCCGACAGGGGGCGAGAGACCCAGTACTTC. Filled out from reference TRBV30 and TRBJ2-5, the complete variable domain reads SQTIHQWPATLVQPVGSPLSLECTVEGTSNPNLYWYRQAAGRGLQLLFYSVGIGQISSEVPQNLSASRPQDRQFILSSKKLLLSDSGFYLCAWSPDRGRETQYFGPGTRLLVL.

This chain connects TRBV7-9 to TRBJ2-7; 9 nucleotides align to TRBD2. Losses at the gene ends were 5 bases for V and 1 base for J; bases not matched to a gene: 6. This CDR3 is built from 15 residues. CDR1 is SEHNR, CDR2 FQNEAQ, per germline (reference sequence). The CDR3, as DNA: TGTGCCAGCAGCCCAGGACTAGCGCGATCCTACGAGCAGTACTTC. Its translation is CASSPGLARSYEQYF.

The CDR3 DNA reads as TGTGCCAGAATCTCTCTACGGACAGGGATAAGGCAGCCCCAGCATTTT. Translation gives CARISLRTGIRQPQHF. This chain links TRBV5-3 with TRBJ1-5, with 8 bases fitting TRBD1. TRBV5-3 belongs to the ORF category, with a function that is uncertain. V shed 6 bases and J 7 bases; nucleotides not matched to a gene: 15. The CDR3 is 16 amino acids.

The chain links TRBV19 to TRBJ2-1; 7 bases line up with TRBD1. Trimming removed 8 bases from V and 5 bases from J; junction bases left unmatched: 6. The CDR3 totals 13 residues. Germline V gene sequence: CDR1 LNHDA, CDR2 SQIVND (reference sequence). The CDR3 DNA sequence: TGTGCCAGTTCCCTCGGACAGGACAATGAGCAGTTCTTC. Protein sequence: CASSLGQDNEQFF.

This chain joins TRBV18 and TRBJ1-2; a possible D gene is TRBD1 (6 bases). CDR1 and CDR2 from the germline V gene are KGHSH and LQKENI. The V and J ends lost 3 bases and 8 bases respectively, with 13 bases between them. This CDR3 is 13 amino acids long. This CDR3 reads CASSPTGTKGYTF. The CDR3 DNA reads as TGTGCCAGCTCACCGACCGGGACAAAGGGCTACACCTTC.

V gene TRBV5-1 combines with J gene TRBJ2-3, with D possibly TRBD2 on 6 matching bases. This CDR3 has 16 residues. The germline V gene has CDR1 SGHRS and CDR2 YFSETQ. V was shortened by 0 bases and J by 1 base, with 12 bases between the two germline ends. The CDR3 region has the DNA TGCGCCAGCAGCTTGGACCCGGAGGGCGGCACAGATACGCAGTATTTT. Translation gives CASSLDPEGGTDTQYF.

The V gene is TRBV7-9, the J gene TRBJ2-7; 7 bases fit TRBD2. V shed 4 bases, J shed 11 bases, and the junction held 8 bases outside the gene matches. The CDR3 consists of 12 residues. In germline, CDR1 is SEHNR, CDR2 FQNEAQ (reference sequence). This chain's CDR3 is CASSSGLDLKYF. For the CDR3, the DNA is TGTGCCAGCAGCTCTGGACTAGACCTGAAGTACTTC.